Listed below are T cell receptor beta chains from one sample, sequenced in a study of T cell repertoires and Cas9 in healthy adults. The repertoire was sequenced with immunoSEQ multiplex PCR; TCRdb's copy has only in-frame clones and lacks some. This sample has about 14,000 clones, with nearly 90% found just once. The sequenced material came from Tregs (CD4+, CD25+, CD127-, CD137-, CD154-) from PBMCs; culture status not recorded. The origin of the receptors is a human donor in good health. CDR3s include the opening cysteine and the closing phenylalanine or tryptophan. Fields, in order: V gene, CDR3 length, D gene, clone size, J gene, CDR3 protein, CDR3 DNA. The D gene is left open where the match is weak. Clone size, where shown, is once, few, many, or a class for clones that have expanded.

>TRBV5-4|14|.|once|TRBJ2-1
CASAGTALGDEQFF
TGTGCCAGCGCAGGGACCGCCCTCGGGGATGAGCAGTTCTTC
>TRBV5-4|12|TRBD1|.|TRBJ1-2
CASSDDRDGYTF
TGTGCCAGCAGCGATGACAGGGATGGCTACACCTTC
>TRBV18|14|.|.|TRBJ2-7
CASSPQGPTGEQYF
TGTGCCAGCTCACCACAGGGGCCAACCGGGGAGCAGTACTTC
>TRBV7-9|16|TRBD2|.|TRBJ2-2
CASSHGGAGGTGELFF
TGTGCCAGCAGCCACGGTGGGGCGGGAGGCACCGGGGAGCTGTTTTTT
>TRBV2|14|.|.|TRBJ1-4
CASSEVGLRGKLFF
TGTGCCAGCAGTGAGGTGGGGTTACGGGGGAAACTGTTTTTT
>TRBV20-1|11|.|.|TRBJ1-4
CSALRSGKLFF
TGCAGTGCCCTAAGAAGCGGAAAACTGTTTTTT
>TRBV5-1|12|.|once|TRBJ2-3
CASSLVDGTQYF
TGCGCCAGCAGCTTGGTCGACGGTACGCAGTATTTT
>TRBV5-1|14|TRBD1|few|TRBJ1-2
CASSWDRGDYGYTF
TGCGCCAGCAGCTGGGACAGGGGGGACTATGGCTACACCTTC
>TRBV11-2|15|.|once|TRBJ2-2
CASSFRGADTGELFF
TGTGCCAGCAGCTTTCGGGGGGCGGACACCGGGGAGCTGTTTTTT
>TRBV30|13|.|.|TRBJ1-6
CAWSPARFLPLHF
TGTGCCTGGAGTCCGGCGCGTTTTCTCCCCCTCCACTTT
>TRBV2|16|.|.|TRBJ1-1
CASSGLVAASDTEAFF
TGTGCCAGCAGTGGGCTAGTTGCTGCTTCGGACACTGAAGCTTTCTTT
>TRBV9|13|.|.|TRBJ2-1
CASSGNYGNEQFF
TGTGCCAGCAGCGGAAACTATGGCAATGAGCAGTTCTTC
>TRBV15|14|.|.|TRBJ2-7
CATSRDYRDHEQYF
TGTGCCACCAGCAGAGATTACAGGGATCACGAGCAGTACTTC
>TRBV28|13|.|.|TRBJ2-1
CASTGEAYNEQFF
TGTGCCAGTACAGGGGAGGCCTACAATGAGCAGTTCTTC
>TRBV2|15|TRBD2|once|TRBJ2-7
CASRSLAGRVNEQYF
TGTGCCAGCAGGTCTCTAGCGGGGAGAGTAAACGAGCAGTACTTC
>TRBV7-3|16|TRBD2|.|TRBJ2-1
CASSLATSGTYNEQFF
TGTGCCAGCAGCCTAGCGACTAGCGGAACCTACAATGAGCAGTTCTTC
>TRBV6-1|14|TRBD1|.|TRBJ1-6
CASRITGDNSPLHF
TGTGCCAGCAGGATAACAGGGGATAATTCACCCCTCCACTTT
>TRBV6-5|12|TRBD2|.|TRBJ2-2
CASSWGGGELFF
TGTGCCAGCAGTTGGGGGGGCGGGGAGCTGTTTTTT
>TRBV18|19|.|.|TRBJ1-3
CASSPTVRAPFGSGNTIYF
TGTGCCAGCTCACCAACTGTCCGGGCCCCTTTCGGGTCGGGAAACACCATATATTTT
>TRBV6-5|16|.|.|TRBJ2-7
CASSYSRGVPAYEQYF
TGTGCCAGCAGTTACTCGAGGGGGGTTCCCGCCTACGAGCAGTACTTC
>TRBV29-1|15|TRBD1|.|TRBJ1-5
CSVANTGDSNQPQHF
TGCAGCGTGGCCAACACAGGGGATAGCAATCAGCCCCAGCATTTT
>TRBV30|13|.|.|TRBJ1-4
CAWNRATNEKLFF
TGTGCCTGGAATCGAGCAACTAATGAAAAACTGTTTTTT
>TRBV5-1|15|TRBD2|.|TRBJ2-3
CASSLLAAGTDTQYF
TGCGCCAGCAGCTTGCTAGCGGCCGGCACAGATACGCAGTATTTT
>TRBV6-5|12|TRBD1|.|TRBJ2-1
CASSRQGIEQFF
TGTGCCAGCAGCCGACAGGGGATAGAGCAGTTCTTC
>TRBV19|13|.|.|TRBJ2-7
CASSPGLPYEQYF
TGTGCCAGTAGTCCCGGGCTCCCTTACGAGCAGTACTTC
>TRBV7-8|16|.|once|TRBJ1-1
CASSASGSREELSAFF
TGTGCCAGCAGCGCATCAGGGTCCAGGGAGGAGCTGTCGGCTTTCTTT
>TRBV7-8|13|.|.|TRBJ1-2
CASSLVGAYGYTF
TGTGCCAGCAGCTTAGTTGGGGCCTATGGCTACACCTTC
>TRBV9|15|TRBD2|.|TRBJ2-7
CASSVGSGGAWEQYF
TGTGCCAGCAGCGTAGGGAGCGGGGGGGCCTGGGAGCAGTACTTC
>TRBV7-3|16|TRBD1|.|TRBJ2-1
CASSLTPGTGGGEQFF
TGTGCCAGCAGCTTAACACCGGGGACAGGGGGCGGCGAGCAGTTCTTC
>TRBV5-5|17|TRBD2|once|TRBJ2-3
CASSFDPTSGGLDTQYF
TGTGCCAGCAGCTTTGATCCGACTAGCGGGGGATTAGATACGCAGTATTTT
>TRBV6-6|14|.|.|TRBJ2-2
CASSYSSASGELFF
TGTGCCAGCAGTTACTCTTCGGCGTCCGGGGAGCTGTTTTTT
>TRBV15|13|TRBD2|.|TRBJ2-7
CATRWAGAYEQYF
TGTGCCACCAGATGGGCGGGGGCCTACGAGCAGTACTTC
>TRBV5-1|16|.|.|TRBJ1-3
CASSITGRISGNTIYF
TGCGCCAGCAGCATAACCGGACGGATCTCTGGAAACACCATATATTTT
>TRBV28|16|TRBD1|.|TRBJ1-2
CASRNLTRGQVYGYTF
TGTGCCAGCAGGAACCTAACCCGGGGACAGGTCTATGGCTACACCTTC
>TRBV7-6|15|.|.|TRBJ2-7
CASSYRVGSSYEQYF
TGTGCCAGCAGCTACAGGGTGGGGAGCTCCTACGAGCAGTACTTC
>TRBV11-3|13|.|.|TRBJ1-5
CASSADSNQPQHF
TGTGCCAGCAGCGCCGATAGCAATCAGCCCCAGCATTTT
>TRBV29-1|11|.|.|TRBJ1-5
CSVVGDGPQHF
TGCAGCGTTGTGGGGGATGGTCCCCAGCATTTT
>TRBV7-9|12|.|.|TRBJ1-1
CASSRVNTEAFF
TGTGCCAGCAGCCGGGTGAACACTGAAGCTTTCTTT
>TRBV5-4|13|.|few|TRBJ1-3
CASSYQGRDTIYF
TGTGCCAGCAGCTACCAGGGTCGCGACACCATATATTTT
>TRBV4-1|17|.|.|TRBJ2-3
CASSQDHFSEFTDTQYF
TGCGCCAGCAGCCAAGACCATTTTTCGGAGTTCACAGATACGCAGTATTTT
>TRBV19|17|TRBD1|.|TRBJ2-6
CASSMVTGLAGANVLTF
TGTGCCAGTAGTATGGTGACAGGGTTGGCCGGGGCCAACGTCCTGACTTTC
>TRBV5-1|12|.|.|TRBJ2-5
CASSAGGETQYF
TGCGCCAGCAGCGCTGGAGGGGAGACCCAGTACTTC
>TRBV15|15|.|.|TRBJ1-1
CATSRGAEPNTEAFF
TGTGCCACCAGCAGAGGCGCCGAGCCGAACACTGAAGCTTTCTTT
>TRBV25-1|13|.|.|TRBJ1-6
CASSSTGNSPLHF
TGTGCCAGCAGTTCGACAGGCAATTCACCCCTCCACTTT
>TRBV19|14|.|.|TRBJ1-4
CASTSGGRDEKLFF
TGTGCCAGCACCTCGGGGGGCAGGGATGAAAAACTGTTTTTT
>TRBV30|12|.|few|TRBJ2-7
CAHGPSSYEQYF
TGTGCCCATGGCCCAAGCTCCTACGAGCAGTACTTC
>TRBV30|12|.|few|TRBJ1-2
CAWTHGGRGYTF
TGTGCCTGGACCCACGGGGGGCGAGGCTACACCTTC
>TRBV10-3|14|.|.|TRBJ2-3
CAIAPGQRTDTQYF
TGTGCCATCGCCCCCGGACAGCGAACAGATACGCAGTATTTT
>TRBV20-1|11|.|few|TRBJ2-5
CSASHRETQYF
TGCAGTGCTAGCCACCGGGAGACCCAGTACTTC
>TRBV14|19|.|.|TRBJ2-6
CASSQRTGTGLGGANVLTF
TGTGCCAGCAGCCAGAGAACCGGGACCGGCCTAGGTGGGGCCAACGTCCTGACTTTC
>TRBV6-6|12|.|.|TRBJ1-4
CAGSYKDEKLFF
TGTGCCGGCAGTTATAAAGACGAAAAACTGTTTTTT
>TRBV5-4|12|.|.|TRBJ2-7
CASSLRTHEQYF
TGTGCCAGCAGCTTGAGGACCCACGAGCAGTACTTC
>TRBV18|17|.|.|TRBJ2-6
CASSRWGDPTGANVLTF
TGTGCCAGCTCACGATGGGGGGACCCCACCGGGGCCAACGTCCTGACTTTC